A selection of T cell receptor beta chains follows, all from one sample in a study of T cell responses to AZD1222 COVID-19 vaccine. Some clones are missing from TCRdb's copy, which holds only in-frame ones; the method was immunoSEQ multiplex PCR. Here the sample spans over 150,000 clones, 90% to 95% being singletons. This specimen was peripheral blood, taken 28 days after the second dose of the MenACWY control vaccine. Source of these receptors: an adult who received the MenACWY meningococcal vaccine as a control. The conserved cysteine and the conserved F or W are not part of the CDR3 here.

cdr3_length: 10
j_call: TRBJ2-7
v_call: TRBV7-9
cdr3_aa: ASGRDSYEQY

cdr3_length: 12
j_call: TRBJ1-2
v_call: TRBV11-3
cdr3_aa: ASRPQDRGYGYT

cdr3_length: 14
j_call: TRBJ1-2
v_call: TRBV5-5
cdr3_aa: ASSLEQGQANYGYT

cdr3_length: 9
j_call: TRBJ1-2
v_call: TRBV13
cdr3_aa: ASSAGYGYT

cdr3_length: 13
j_call: TRBJ2-3
v_call: TRBV2
cdr3_aa: ASSGGGLSTDTQY

cdr3_length: 11
j_call: TRBJ1-1
v_call: TRBV19
cdr3_aa: ASTKMGVAEAF

cdr3_length: 13
j_call: TRBJ1-2
v_call: TRBV7-8
cdr3_aa: ASSPGTGLYYGYT

cdr3_length: 12
j_call: TRBJ1-6
v_call: TRBV18
cdr3_aa: ASCPGGRNSPLH

cdr3_length: 11
j_call: TRBJ2-7
v_call: TRBV6-1
cdr3_aa: ASSESDFYEQY

cdr3_length: 16
j_call: TRBJ2-7
v_call: TRBV10-3
cdr3_aa: AISRPPTSGGGSYEQY

cdr3_length: 15
j_call: TRBJ1-5
v_call: TRBV16
cdr3_aa: ASSQVLTKQGAQPQH

cdr3_length: 10
j_call: TRBJ1-2
v_call: TRBV5-1
cdr3_aa: ASSLVGEVGT

cdr3_length: 12
j_call: TRBJ1-2
v_call: TRBV21-1
cdr3_aa: ASPSIGALYGYT

cdr3_length: 12
j_call: TRBJ1-1
v_call: TRBV18
cdr3_aa: ASSPPGKDTEAF

cdr3_length: 12
j_call: TRBJ2-5
v_call: TRBV3-1/TRBV3-2
cdr3_aa: ASSRPDRRETQY

cdr3_length: 12
j_call: TRBJ2-2
v_call: TRBV6-4
cdr3_aa: ASRLGQGTGELF

cdr3_length: 12
j_call: TRBJ1-4
v_call: TRBV27
cdr3_aa: ASTQSRGGEKLF

cdr3_length: 12
j_call: TRBJ1-3
v_call: TRBV19
cdr3_aa: ASSHVSAGNTIY

cdr3_length: 13
j_call: TRBJ1-1
v_call: TRBV15
cdr3_aa: ATSRERGTNTEAF

cdr3_length: 11
j_call: TRBJ1-6
v_call: TRBV28
cdr3_aa: ASSRPPDSPLH

cdr3_length: 13
j_call: TRBJ2-1
v_call: TRBV6-4
cdr3_aa: APAVTSGNYNEQF

cdr3_length: 11
j_call: TRBJ2-1
v_call: TRBV7-3
cdr3_aa: ASSLGSYNEQF

cdr3_length: 14
j_call: TRBJ2-3
v_call: TRBV6-5
cdr3_aa: ASSYWYDRGIETQY

cdr3_length: 14
j_call: TRBJ2-1
v_call: TRBV5-1
cdr3_aa: ASSPGQTLTYNEQF

cdr3_length: 11
j_call: TRBJ1-5
v_call: TRBV5-1
cdr3_aa: ASSLGANQPQH

cdr3_length: 12
j_call: TRBJ1-6
v_call: TRBV5-5
cdr3_aa: ASSREGKGSPLH

cdr3_length: 13
j_call: TRBJ2-7
v_call: TRBV25-1
cdr3_aa: ASSEGRDLSYEQY

cdr3_length: 14
j_call: TRBJ2-6
v_call: TRBV10-1
cdr3_aa: ASTSHPVGWANVLT

cdr3_length: 12
j_call: TRBJ1-2
v_call: TRBV19
cdr3_aa: ASSPTRGDYGYT